The entry that follows covers one TCR beta chain sequence. This specimen comes from a study of blood T cell repertoires in COVID-19. The overall study: Italy, Spain and the United States were the sources of the convalescent and acute COVID-19 samples. T cells, B-cell-depleted T cells, or PBMCs provided the cDNA or gDNA that served as material.

Original methodology: Nucleated cell counts were estimated from reference gene primer amplification. Sequencing used immunoSEQ multiplex PCR; TCRdb keeps in-frame clones, though not all of them. V and J calls and clone size follow that table, whereas D and trimming were derived from the DNA. The sample contains tens of thousands of clones, 75% to 80% of which appear only once. Germline V gene sequence: CDR1 KGHDR, CDR2 SFDVKD. The length of the CDR3 is 17 residues. V was pared by 5 bases and J by 3 bases, with 11 bases of the junction left unmatched. The sequence derives from a man aged 70 or older with active or convalescent COVID-19. Sequenced: peripheral blood. The chain carries TRBV24-1 and TRBJ2-1, with 8 bases that match TRBD2. The CDR3 protein is CATSGLGSGNIYNEQFF. The CDR3 DNA is TGTGCCACCAGTGGACTAGGTAGCGGGAATATCTACAATGAGCAGTTCTTC.